This T cell receptor beta chain stems from a study of human T cells and chemical hapten exposure. Study context: Largely, small differences in pooled library volume made per-sample TCR yields vary. Whole-study findings and limits: TCRs above 1 in 1000 frequency stayed constant with DPC sensitization.

During construction of the library, unique molecular identifiers were attached to individual cDNA molecules for quantitative, reproducible TCR counting. How the authors handled the data: A per-sample median of around 100,000 TCRs was observed, with a range of about 20,000 to 700,000. MiXCR, run by TCRdb on the RACE reads, gives a single entry per CDR3 protein. Here the V and J calls rest on TCRdb's processing, not on the authors' analysis. The sample has just over 90,000 distinct CDR3 sequences; about 8.8% are singletons. The time point: healthy volunteer bleed at 2 weeks. The authors extracted total RNA from unfractionated whole blood. This clonotype was counted ten times or more. Its antigen is not identified. CDR1 SGDLS and CDR2 YYNGEE come from the germline V gene. Between the trimmed V and J ends, which lost 1 base and 0 bases, there was a span of 16 bases. The CDR3 consists of 18 residues.

The TCR originated in a female donor in good health. Some clones in this sample may be carry-over from other donors' samples. Sequenced input: whole blood. The V call is TRBV9, the J call TRBJ2-2, with D perhaps TRBD1 or TRBD2 (6 bases each). The CDR3 DNA is TGTGCCAGCAGCGTATACCCCCCGAGGGGGGCGAACACCGGGGAGCTGTTTTTT. This sequence encodes CASSVYPPRGANTGELFF.